This section outlines one T cell receptor beta chain sequence together with its context. The antigen is undetermined. This entry comes from a study of T cell responses to AZD1222 COVID-19 vaccine. Study-level results: There were mostly white British donors and more females than males, and clonal diversity was possibly underestimated.

Sequencing was performed with immunoSEQ multiplex PCR; in TCRdb, only in-frame clones are kept and a portion is missing. The top ten hold about 3% of the sample, which has about 170,000 clones, roughly nine tenths seen once. The CDR3 extends over 15 amino acids. Trimming removed 1 base at V and 8 bases at J, with 14 bases between. Germline V lookup: CDR1 SGHTA, CDR2 FQGNSA. The gene calls are TRBV7-2 and TRBJ1-4; D is perhaps TRBD1 (5 bases). Specimen: peripheral blood, collected on day 0 of AZD1222 vaccination. The receptor comes from an adult in good health. The CDR3: CASSLGAGTGEKLFF. Written as DNA, the CDR3 is TGTGCCAGCAGCTTAGGGGCCGGGACTGGGGAAAAACTGTTTTTT.